These 12 T cell receptor beta chains were all obtained from the same sample, sequenced in a study of shared clonotypes between healthy human individuals. Naivety among CD8 cells was defined by CD45RO negativity and positive CCR7 selection, thereby excluding terminally differentiated effector memory CD45RA+ cells. The assay was immunoSEQ multiplex PCR, and TCRdb's table has in-frame clones only and misses some. This sample yields around 640,000 clones, of which about 96% are seen a single time; roughly 0.1% belongs to the top ten. The material sequenced was naive CD8+ T cells sorted from blood. Receptors originate from a woman under 40 in good health.

The chain uses TRBV29-1 and TRBJ2-7; a weak D match, TRBD1 (5 bases). Per the germline V gene, CDR1 is SQVTM and CDR2 is ANQGSEA. The V end was cut by 8 bases, the J end by 5 bases, with 16 bases between. CDR3 length: 12 residues. The CDR3 DNA follows: TGCAGCACGAAGGATTGGGGCCACGAGCAGTACTTC. Translating it yields CSTKDWGHEQYF.

This clone appeared once. The chain uses TRBV4-1 and TRBJ2-5; a possible D gene is TRBD2 (6 bases). Per germline, CDR1 MGHRA and CDR2 YSYEKL. Trimming shortened V by 4 bases and J by 0 bases, and 12 bases separated the two germline ends. This CDR3 region has 15 residues. CDR3 loop: CASSPASVYQETQYF. In DNA, the CDR3 is TGCGCCAGCAGCCCGGCTAGCGTTTACCAAGAGACCCAGTACTTC.

The rearrangement joins TRBV15 to TRBJ2-2; 7 nucleotides line up with TRBD1. The length of the CDR3 is 16 residues. The ends lost 0 bases at V and 0 bases at J; junction bases unmatched: 1. Per germline, CDR1 LNHNV and CDR2 YYDKDF (reference sequence). CDR3 region: CATSRDDRANTGELFF. DNA for the CDR3: TGTGCCACCAGCAGAGATGACAGGGCGAACACCGGGGAGCTGTTTTTT.

The gene calls are TRBV4-1 and TRBJ2-7; 8 bases line up with TRBD1. The CDR3 totals 14 residues. The V segment lost 3 bases and the J segment 2 bases; nucleotides outside the gene matches: 3. The V gene's germline CDR1 is MGHRA and CDR2 YSYEKL. The CDR3 reads CASSHDRGAYEQYF. The CDR3 DNA reads TGCGCCAGCAGCCACGACAGGGGTGCCTACGAGCAGTACTTC.

The chain is built from TRBV13 and TRBJ2-4, with 10 nucleotides matching TRBD1. This CDR3 has 15 residues. The V gene end was trimmed by 5 bases and the J gene end by 5 bases; junction bases not matched to a gene: 6. Germline CDR1 is PRHDT and CDR2 is FYEKMQ (reference sequence). CDR3 sequence (DNA): TGTGCCAGCAGCATCCGGGGGACAGGGGAAAACATTCAGTACTTC. Translating gives CASSIRGTGENIQYF.

In DNA, the CDR3 is TGCGCCAGCAGCTTGAAACTAGCGGGAGGACATGAGCAGTTCTTC. Translating gives CASSLKLAGGHEQFF. The chain is built from TRBV5-1 and TRBJ2-1; the match to TRBD2 covers 12 bases. This CDR3 region has 15 residues. CDR1 is SGHRS and CDR2 is YFSETQ in the germline V gene. The J segment lost 8 bases and the V segment lost 1 base, leaving 4 bases of the junction unmatched.

The chain links TRBV5-6 to TRBJ2-7; no reliable D call. Germline-derived CDR1 and CDR2 are SGHDT and YYEEEE. Trimming stripped 2 bases from V and 6 bases from J, with 21 bases between. The CDR3 has 16 amino acids. The DNA for the CDR3 is TGTGCCAGCAGCTTAAGGGAATTCCACCGTGGGCTCGAGCAGTACTTC. Its protein product is CASSLREFHRGLEQYF.

The chain uses TRBV27 and TRBJ2-3, with D perhaps matching TRBD2 (6 bases). Germline CDR1 reads MNHEY; CDR2 reads SMNVEV (reference sequence). Trimming stripped 5 bases from V and 1 base from J, with 19 bases between. This CDR3 has 17 residues. This CDR3 is CASSPFGGGLGTDTQYF. CDR3 DNA: TGTGCCAGCAGTCCCTTCGGAGGAGGGCTTGGCACAGATACGCAGTATTTT.

V gene TRBV5-4 combines with J gene TRBJ1-1; unclear D gene. V shed 7 bases and J shed 2 bases, with 6 bases lying between them. This CDR3 spans 11 amino acids. Per the germline V gene, CDR1 is SGHNT and CDR2 is YYREEE (reference sequence). Here the CDR3 DNA reads TGTGCCAGCCACCTTAACACTGAAGCTTTCTTT. Its translation is CASHLNTEAFF.

This sequence joins TRBV23-1 and TRBJ1-6; a possible D gene is TRBD1 (6 bases). TRBV23-1 is placed among ORFs of uncertain function. This CDR3 has 11 residues. The germline V and J ends were trimmed by 4 bases and 14 bases, with 9 bases remaining between them. Here the CDR3 reads CASSLPGALHF. CDR3 in DNA: TGCGCCAGCAGTCTTCCAGGGGCCCTCCACTTT.

This clone was seen once. The rearrangement links TRBV27 to TRBJ2-1; D is possibly TRBD1 or TRBD2 (5 bases each). This CDR3 region has 15 residues. V lost 4 bases, J lost 0 bases, and 10 bases lay in between. The germline V gene encodes CDR1 MNHEY and CDR2 SMNVEV (reference sequence). CDR3 sequence: CASSYGGSSYNEQFF. CDR3 bases: TGTGCCAGCAGTTATGGGGGAAGCTCCTACAATGAGCAGTTCTTC.

The chain uses TRBV28 and TRBJ1-5; no reliable D call. The CDR3 contains 15 residues. V lost 6 bases to trimming and J lost 1 base, with 13 bases between them. Germline lookup yields CDR1 MDHEN and CDR2 SYDVKM. For the CDR3, the DNA is TGTGCCAGCAGCCGGCAGGTAATCAGCAATCAGCCCCAGCATTTT. Amino acids: CASSRQVISNQPQHF. The entire variable domain, with the rest obtained from reference TRBV28 and TRBJ1-5, is as follows: DVKVTQSSRYLVKRTGEKVFLECVQDMDHENMFWYRQDPGLGLRLIYFSYDVKMKEKGDIPEGYSVSREKKERFSLILESASTNQTSMYLCASSRQVISNQPQHFGDGTRLSIL.